This T cell receptor beta chain emerged from a study of blood T cell repertoires in COVID-19. Study-wide background: The samples span acute and convalescent COVID-19 from the United States, Italy and Spain. Sample material is recorded as cDNA or gDNA derived from T cells, B-cell-depleted T cells, or PBMCs.

Germline values: CDR1 MRHNA, CDR2 SNTAGT. This CDR3 contains 16 residues. The V and J ends lost 3 bases and 1 base respectively, with 13 bases between them. Generated by immunoSEQ multiplex PCR, the TCRdb table keeps only in-frame clones and is missing some. The sample holds about 62,000 clones; about 86% are singletons and the top ten take roughly 6%. The chain uses TRBV6-4 and TRBJ2-1; a possible D gene is TRBD2 (6 bases). The clonotype comes from a human donor in a cohort sampled during active COVID-19. The sample comprised peripheral blood. The CDR3 DNA is TGTGCCAGCAGTGATGAGGGGCTAGCGTCCTACAATGAGCAGTTCTTC. This codes for CASSDEGLASYNEQFF.